Given below is one TCR beta chain in context. Its specificity is unknown. TCRdb keeps only in-frame clones here, not all; method: immunoSEQ multiplex PCR. The sample shows around 100,000 clones, 75% to 95% of them seen only once. V lost 3 bases and J 0 bases, leaving 12 bases between the germline ends. Germline CDR1 and CDR2: WSHSY and SAAADI. The CDR3 runs 16 residues. The sample is drawn from a study of siplizumab effects on memory and regulatory T cells. Study-level findings and limits: Among alloreactive clones, only a minor fraction mapped to unstimulated subsets. Alloreactive sequences tracing back to unstimulated CD4+ memory cells fell significantly with siplizumab.

The clonotype comes from a human donor in good health. The chain combines TRBV10-2 with TRBJ1-3, with D unclear. Material: CD4+ T cells sorted from blood. The CDR3 DNA sequence: TGCGCCAGCAGTGACAACAGCCGCCACTCTGGAAACACCATATATTTT. Amino acids: CASSDNSRHSGNTIYF.